The 32 T cell receptor beta chains presented below share a single source sample, sequenced in a study of blood T cell repertoires in COVID-19. TCRdb's table, derived via immunoSEQ multiplex PCR, lists solely in-frame clones and lacks some. This table holds 45,000 to 60,000 clones, 80% to 90% found once. The sequenced sample was peripheral blood. The receptors stem from a man aged 60 to 69 with acute or convalescent COVID-19.

The rearrangement joins TRBV2 to TRBJ1-5, with 11 bases fitting TRBD1. The CDR3 contains 16 residues. CDR1 is SNHLY and CDR2 is FYNNEI in the germline V gene. J lost 6 bases, V lost 5 bases, and 9 bases had no gene match. The chain's CDR3 is CASSLDRGRVGQPQHF. The CDR3, as DNA: TGTGCCAGCAGTCTGGACAGGGGGCGCGTAGGTCAGCCCCAGCATTTT.

This chain connects TRBV9 to TRBJ2-7; D perhaps matches TRBD1 (5 bases). Germline V gene data show CDR1 as SGDLS and CDR2 as YYNGEE. Trimming cost V 0 bases and J 5 bases, with 9 bases left between them. The CDR3 consists of 13 residues. CDR3 in amino acids: CASSVGGRDEQYF. CDR3 DNA: TGTGCCAGCAGCGTAGGAGGCAGGGACGAGCAGTACTTC.

The chain links TRBV5-1 to TRBJ2-2; 12 nucleotides match TRBD2. From germline, CDR1 is SGHRS and CDR2 YFSETQ. V was clipped by 2 bases and J by 1 base; unmatched bases: 3. The CDR3 covers 17 residues. This CDR3 is CASSLPGLAGNTGELFF. The CDR3 region has the DNA TGCGCCAGCAGCTTACCGGGACTAGCGGGGAACACCGGGGAGCTGTTTTTT.

The chain links TRBV7-2 to TRBJ2-5; the D gene is possibly TRBD1 (6 bases). Looked up from germline, CDR1 is SGHTA and CDR2 is FQGNSA. Trimming took 5 bases from V and 1 from J, leaving 11 bases between them. This CDR3 has 14 amino acids. The CDR3 DNA reads TGTGCCAGCAGCCGTACAGGGCCCCAAGAGACCCAGTACTTC. Residues: CASSRTGPQETQYF. Full variable domain (remainder filled in from reference TRBV7-2 and TRBJ2-5): GAGVSQSPSNKVTEKGKDVELRCDPISGHTALYWYRQSLGQGLEFLIYFQGNSAPDKSGLPSDRFSAERTGGSVSTLTIQRTQQEDSAVYLCASSRTGPQETQYFGPGTRLLVL.

V and J are TRBV5-1 and TRBJ1-1; no firm D call. This CDR3 region has 14 residues. CDR1 is SGHRS, CDR2 YFSETQ, per germline. V lost 0 bases to trimming and J lost 5 bases, with 11 bases between them. CDR3 in amino acids: CASSLDSPGTEAFF. The CDR3 bases are TGCGCCAGCAGCTTGGACAGCCCGGGGACTGAAGCTTTCTTT.

The chain links TRBV5-8 to TRBJ1-1; possibly TRBD1 for D (5 bases). CDR1 is SGHTS and CDR2 is YDEGEE in the germline V gene. The length of the CDR3 is 14 residues. The V gene lost 2 bases and the J gene lost 1 base, with 9 bases spanning the gap. CDR3 DNA sequence: TGTGCCAGCAGCTTAGGACACCCGAACACTGAAGCTTTCTTT. Protein: CASSLGHPNTEAFF.

The rearrangement links TRBV19 to TRBJ1-2; TRBD1 agrees at 8 bases. V gave up 3 bases and J gave up 0 bases; unmatched junction bases: 3. The length of the CDR3 is 15 residues. Germline CDR1 and CDR2: LNHDA and SQIVND (reference sequence). The chain's CDR3 is CASSMGDRTNYGYTF. DNA of the CDR3: TGTGCCAGTAGTATGGGGGACAGGACTAACTATGGCTACACCTTC. Full variable domain (rest looked up from reference TRBV19 and TRBJ1-2): DGGITQSPKYLFRKEGQNVTLSCEQNLNHDAMYWYRQDPGQGLRLIYYSQIVNDFQKGDIAEGYSVSREKKESFPLTVTSAQKNPTAFYLCASSMGDRTNYGYTFGSGTRLTVV.

The rearrangement links TRBV9 to TRBJ2-3; TRBD2 aligns across 7 bases. CDR3 length equals 13 residues. The junction had 7 bases not matched to a gene; V was cut back by 8 bases and J by 4 bases. Germline assignment: CDR1 SGDLS and CDR2 YYNGEE. CDR3 DNA sequence: TGTGCCAGTACCTTGGGGGGGGCAGATACGCAGTATTTT. This encodes CASTLGGADTQYF.

V and J are TRBV6-5 and TRBJ2-3, with D hard to call. CDR3 length equals 15 residues. Trimming left V 0 bases short and J 4 bases short, with 11 bases between. Germline loops: CDR1 MNHEY, CDR2 SVGAGI. The CDR3 loop reads CASSYSETFPDTQYF. CDR3 sequence (DNA): TGTGCCAGCAGTTACTCCGAGACTTTCCCAGATACGCAGTATTTT.

This chain links TRBV4-1 with TRBJ2-1; 9 bases match TRBD1. This CDR3 spans 17 amino acids. V was pared by 3 bases and J by 7 bases, with 13 bases of the junction left unmatched. Per the germline V gene, CDR1 is MGHRA and CDR2 is YSYEKL. The CDR3 reads CASSHAATRTGANEQFF. CDR3 coding DNA: TGCGCCAGCAGCCACGCCGCAACCCGGACAGGGGCGAATGAGCAGTTCTTC.

The chain uses TRBV4-2 and TRBJ2-2; D not resolved. Germline CDR1 reads LGHNA; CDR2 reads YNFKEQ. The V and J ends lost 3 bases and 5 bases respectively, with 16 bases between them. This CDR3 spans 16 amino acids. This CDR3 reads CASSHHTGAETGELFF. The CDR3 DNA reads as TGTGCCAGCAGCCATCACACGGGTGCAGAAACCGGGGAGCTGTTTTTT.

This clone was counted only a few times. The chain combines TRBV13 with TRBJ2-1; D is ambiguous. The germline gives CDR1 PRHDT, CDR2 FYEKMQ (reference sequence). Trimming shortened V by 4 bases and J by 7 bases, and 8 bases separated the two germline ends. The CDR3 sequence is 12 residues long. CDR3 loop: CASSSESNEQFF. The CDR3 nucleotides are TGTGCCAGCAGCTCCGAGTCAAATGAGCAGTTCTTC.

The chain has TRBV18 and TRBJ1-1; D ambiguous. V was pared by 3 bases and J by 11 bases, with 10 bases between. The CDR3 extends over 11 amino acids. Germline CDR1 reads KGHSH; CDR2 reads LQKENI. The CDR3 nucleotides read TGTGCCAGCTCACCCGAAGAGGTTGCTTTCTTT. Encoded protein: CASSPEEVAFF.

V and J are TRBV21-1 and TRBJ2-3; the D segment call TRBD2 is taken from the table without a DNA check. TRBV21-1 is assigned pseudogene status. The CDR3 contains 19 residues. CDR3 sequence (DNA): TGTGCCAGCAGCAAACGCCCTCGTAGGGAGCGCCAAAGCACAGATACGCAGTATTTT. Translated, it gives CASSKRPRRERQSTDTQYF.

The rearrangement links TRBV30 to TRBJ2-2, with a weak D call TRBD1 (6 bases). The CDR3 spans 14 residues. Looked up from germline, CDR1 is GTSNPN and CDR2 is SVGIG (reference sequence). Trimming pared 5 bases from V and 3 bases from J, leaving 13 bases between. This chain's CDR3 is CAWGKDSYTGELFF. CDR3 nucleotide sequence: TGTGCCTGGGGCAAGGACAGTTACACCGGGGAGCTGTTTTTT.

CDR3 amino acids: CASSPRGLAGYTF. The CDR3 coding sequence is TGCGCCAGCAGCCCCCGTGGCCTGGCAGGCTACACCTTC. V usage is TRBV5-1 and J usage is TRBJ1-2; no clear D. Between the trimmed V and J ends, which lost 4 bases and 8 bases, there was a span of 15 bases. Germline assignment: CDR1 SGHRS and CDR2 YFSETQ. The CDR3 consists of 13 residues.

The chain employs TRBV24-1 and TRBJ1-4; possible D gene TRBD1, 5 bases. CDR3 size: 15 residues. Per germline, CDR1 KGHDR and CDR2 SFDVKD. Trimming took off 3 bases at V and 10 bases at J, with 17 bases between the two ends. The CDR3 loop is CATSDARDPRGKLFF. CDR3 nucleotide sequence: TGTGCCACCAGTGATGCGCGGGACCCTAGGGGAAAACTGTTTTTT.

The chain combines TRBV4-1 with TRBJ2-2, with 7 bases identical to TRBD2. CDR1 MGHRA and CDR2 YSYEKL come from the germline V gene. The CDR3 covers 18 residues. J lost 7 bases, V lost 4 bases, and 18 bases had no gene match. This CDR3 is CASSRGEATSSSYGELFF. The CDR3 bases are TGCGCCAGCAGCCGAGGGGAGGCGACTAGCTCCTCGTACGGGGAGCTGTTTTTT.

The V gene is TRBV6-6, the J gene TRBJ1-1; possibly TRBD1 for D (6 bases). The CDR3 has 14 amino acids. The germline V gene encodes CDR1 MNHNY and CDR2 SVGAGI (reference sequence). Trimming took off 5 bases at V and 6 bases at J, with 16 bases between the two ends. The DNA of the CDR3 is TGTGCCAGCAGTCCCACAGGGTTGCAGGCTGAAGCTTTCTTT. As protein: CASSPTGLQAEAFF.

The gene calls are TRBV7-9 and TRBJ2-5; D might be TRBD1 (6 bases). CDR1 is SEHNR and CDR2 is FQNEAQ in the germline V gene (reference sequence). V was cut by 5 bases and J by 2 bases, with 15 bases left in between. This CDR3 has 15 residues. The CDR3 loop is CASSLAQGPQETQYF. For the CDR3, the DNA is TGTGCCAGCAGCCTCGCACAGGGCCCACAAGAGACCCAGTACTTC.

The chain is built from TRBV7-9 and TRBJ2-4, with 10 bases that match TRBD1. CDR1 is SEHNR and CDR2 is FQNEAQ in the germline V gene (reference sequence). V shed 4 bases, J shed 5 bases, and the junction held 5 bases outside the gene matches. The CDR3 runs to 15 residues. Here the CDR3 DNA reads TGTGCCAGCAGCTATGCCGGGACAGGGGAAAACATTCAGTACTTC. Encoded protein: CASSYAGTGENIQYF.

This chain uses TRBV3-1 (or the pseudogene TRBV3-2) with TRBJ1-1, with a weak D call TRBD1 (5 bases). With 4 bases removed from V and 1 base from J, the gap between germline ends came to 13 bases. CDR1 is LGHDT, CDR2 YNNKEL, per germline (reference sequence). The CDR3 totals 15 residues. The DNA for the CDR3 is TGTGCCAGCAGCCGTACGGGGAGGGGGAACACTGAAGCTTTCTTT. This sequence encodes CASSRTGRGNTEAFF.

This clone was observed a single time. The chain couples TRBV24-1 to TRBJ2-3; weak D call: TRBD2 (5 bases). The length of the CDR3 is 15 residues. Germline V lookup: CDR1 KGHDR, CDR2 SFDVKD. The V and J ends lost 0 bases and 5 bases respectively, with 11 bases between them. CDR3 nucleotides: TGTGCCACCAGTGATTTGGGGGAGCTAGGAGATACGCAGTATTTT. It yields the protein CATSDLGELGDTQYF.

The CDR3 sequence is CASSLATGVNTGELFF. The CDR3 DNA reads as TGTGCCAGCAGCTTGGCGACAGGGGTGAACACCGGGGAGCTGTTTTTT. V and J are TRBV5-4 and TRBJ2-2; 8 nucleotides match TRBD1. With 0 bases clipped from V and 1 base from J, the junction kept 2 bases outside the gene matches. From germline, CDR1 is SGHNT and CDR2 YYREEE (reference sequence). This CDR3 comprises 16 residues.

The gene calls are TRBV30 and TRBJ1-3; unclear D gene. The V end lost 1 base, the J end lost 7 bases, and 8 bases lay between the germline ends. This CDR3 is built from 12 residues. The germline CDR1 and CDR2 sequences are GTSNPN and SVGIG (reference sequence). The CDR3 here is CAWSEPRNTIYF. The CDR3 bases are TGTGCCTGGAGTGAACCGAGGAACACCATATATTTT. The whole variable domain, remainder taken from reference TRBV30 and TRBJ1-3, is SQTIHQWPATLVQPVGSPLSLECTVEGTSNPNLYWYRQAAGRGLQLLFYSVGIGQISSEVPQNLSASRPQDRQFILSSKKLLLSDSGFYLCAWSEPRNTIYFGEGSWLTVV.

The genes are TRBV19 and TRBJ1-5; D gene unclear. This CDR3 comprises 13 residues. Germline loops: CDR1 LNHDA, CDR2 SQIVND (reference sequence). V was pared by 3 bases and J by 9 bases, with 12 bases between. This CDR3 reads CASSIRDFGPQHF. The CDR3 nucleotides read TGTGCCAGTAGTATTCGGGATTTCGGGCCCCAGCATTTT.

This clone was recorded only once. The CDR3 nucleotides are TGTGCCAGTAGTACGGACACTGTGAACACTGAAGCTTTCTTT. Its translation: CASSTDTVNTEAFF. The rearrangement links TRBV19 to TRBJ1-1, with TRBD1 as a possible D gene (5 bases). The CDR3 sequence is 14 residues long. Germline V gene sequence: CDR1 LNHDA, CDR2 SQIVND (reference sequence). V shed 4 bases and J shed 0 bases, with 9 bases lying between them.

The rearrangement uses TRBV2 and TRBJ1-2, with 7 bases that match TRBD1. In germline, CDR1 is SNHLY, CDR2 FYNNEI. V lost 3 bases, J lost 4 bases, and 5 bases stayed unmatched. The CDR3 runs 14 residues. Written as DNA, the CDR3 is TGTGCCAGCAGTGAGGGACAGCAATTCTATGGCTACACCTTC. It encodes CASSEGQQFYGYTF.

This chain uses TRBV5-1 with TRBJ1-1, with TRBD1 matching over 7 bases. V was pared by 3 bases and J by 0 bases, with 11 bases of the junction left unmatched. Per germline, CDR1 SGHRS and CDR2 YFSETQ. CDR3 length: 17 amino acids. This CDR3 reads CASSYAAGGIMNTEAFF. Here the CDR3 DNA reads TGCGCCAGCAGCTACGCAGCAGGGGGTATCATGAACACTGAAGCTTTCTTT.

This chain uses TRBV6-1 with TRBJ1-4, with D possibly being TRBD1 (6 bases). This CDR3 region has 16 residues. CDR1 MNHNS and CDR2 SASEGT come from the germline V gene. V was clipped by 2 bases and J by 5 bases, with 15 bases between them. The CDR3 region has the DNA TGTGCCAGCAGTGAAAATTTTGGACAGCCAAATGAAAAACTGTTTTTT. Translating it yields CASSENFGQPNEKLFF.

The V call is TRBV19, the J call TRBJ1-5, with D perhaps TRBD1 (6 bases). Looked up from germline, CDR1 is LNHDA and CDR2 is SQIVND (reference sequence). V was cut by 9 bases and J by 5 bases, with 14 bases left in between. The CDR3 totals 13 residues. The CDR3 region is CASSPKGDQPQHF. CDR3 sequence (DNA): TGTGCCAGCTCTCCCAAGGGGGATCAGCCCCAGCATTTT.

V and J are TRBV5-6 and TRBJ1-6; D call uncertain. The V gene's germline CDR1 is SGHDT and CDR2 YYEEEE. V was cut by 3 bases and J by 7 bases, with 14 bases left in between. The CDR3 is made up of 15 amino acids. The CDR3 sequence: CASSSAAEGNSPLHF. The CDR3 DNA reads TGTGCCAGCAGCTCTGCTGCCGAGGGCAATTCACCCCTCCACTTT. Together with reference TRBV5-6 and TRBJ1-6, the CDR3 gives the full variable domain: DAGVTQSPTHLIKTRGQQVTLRCSPKSGHDTVSWYQQALGQGPQFIFQYYEEEERQRGNFPDRFSGHQFPNYSSELNVNALLLGDSALYLCASSSAAEGNSPLHFGNGTRLTVT.